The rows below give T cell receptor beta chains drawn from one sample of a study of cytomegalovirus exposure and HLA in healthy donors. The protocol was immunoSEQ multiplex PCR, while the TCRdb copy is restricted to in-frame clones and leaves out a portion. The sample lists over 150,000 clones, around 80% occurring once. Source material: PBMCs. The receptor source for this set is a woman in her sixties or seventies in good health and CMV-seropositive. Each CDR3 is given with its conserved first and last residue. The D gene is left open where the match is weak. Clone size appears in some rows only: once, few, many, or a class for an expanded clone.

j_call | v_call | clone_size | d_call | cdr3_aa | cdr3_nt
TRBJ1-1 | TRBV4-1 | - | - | CASRGPLRGTEAFF | TGCGCCAGCAGAGGGCCTCTTAGGGGCACTGAAGCTTTCTTT
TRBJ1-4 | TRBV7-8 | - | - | CASSPGQGHEKLFF | TGTGCCAGCAGCCCGGGCCAGGGCCATGAAAAACTGTTTTTT
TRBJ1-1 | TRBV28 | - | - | CASSLGPQAFF | TGTGCCAGCAGTCTGGGCCCGCAAGCTTTCTTT
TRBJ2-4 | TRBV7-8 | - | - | CASSLNLAKNSQYF | TGTGCCAGCAGCTTAAACCTAGCCAAAAACAGTCAGTACTTC
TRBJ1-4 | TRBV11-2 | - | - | CASSLAVGATNEKLFF | TGTGCCAGCAGCTTAGCGGTCGGAGCAACTAATGAAAAACTGTTTTTT
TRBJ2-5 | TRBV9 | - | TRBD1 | CASSVGEQGIVETQYF | TGTGCCAGCAGCGTAGGGGAACAGGGGATTGTGGAGACCCAGTACTTC
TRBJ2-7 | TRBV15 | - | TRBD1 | CATKRTGDYEQYF | TGTGCCACCAAAAGGACAGGGGACTACGAGCAGTACTTC
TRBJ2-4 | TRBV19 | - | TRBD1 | CASSHRGVAKNIQYF | TGTGCCAGTAGCCACAGGGGGGTAGCCAAAAACATTCAGTACTTC
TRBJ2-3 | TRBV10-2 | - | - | CASSTSTDTQYF | TGCGCCAGCAGTACTAGCACAGATACGCAGTATTTT
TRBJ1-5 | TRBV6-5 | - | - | CASSYTGDSNQPQHF | TGTGCCAGCAGTTACACGGGGGATAGCAATCAGCCCCAGCATTTT
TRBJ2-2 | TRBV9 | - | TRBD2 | CASSVWGLAGGPGTGELFF | TGTGCCAGCAGCGTATGGGGACTAGCGGGGGGGCCGGGCACCGGGGAGCTGTTTTTT
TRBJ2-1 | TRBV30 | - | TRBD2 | CARSEGEGWNEQFF | TGTGCCCGCTCCGAAGGGGAGGGCTGGAATGAGCAGTTCTTC
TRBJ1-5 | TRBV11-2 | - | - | CASSLVGSFYYSNQPQHF | TGTGCCAGCAGCTTAGTGGGCAGTTTCTATTATAGCAATCAGCCCCAGCATTTT
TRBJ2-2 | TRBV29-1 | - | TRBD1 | CSGMGQTNTGELFF | TGCAGCGGAATGGGACAGACGAACACCGGGGAGCTGTTTTTT
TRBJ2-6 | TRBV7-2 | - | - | CASSLGGTGANVLTF | TGTGCCAGCAGCTTGGGCGGGACTGGGGCCAACGTCCTGACTTTC
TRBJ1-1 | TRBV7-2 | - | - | CASSLRRSNTEAFF | TGTGCCAGCAGCCTACGGCGGTCGAACACTGAAGCTTTCTTT
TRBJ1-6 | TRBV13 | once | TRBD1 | CASSLTGSLYNSPLHF | TGTGCCAGCAGCTTGACAGGGTCTCTCTATAATTCACCCCTCCACTTT
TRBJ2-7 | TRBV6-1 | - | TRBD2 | CASSEAVGLAGIYEQYF | TGTGCCAGCAGTGAAGCGGTGGGACTAGCGGGAATCTACGAGCAGTACTTC
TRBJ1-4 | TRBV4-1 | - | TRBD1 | CASSPGQGGKTNEKLFF | TGCGCCAGCAGCCCCGGACAGGGAGGGAAGACTAATGAAAAACTGTTTTTT
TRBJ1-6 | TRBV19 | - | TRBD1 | CASRSPAGTALQNSPLHF | TGTGCCAGTAGATCCCCCGCCGGGACAGCTCTTCAGAATTCACCCCTCCACTTT
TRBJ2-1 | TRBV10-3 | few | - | CATQNREYNEQFF | TGTGCCACCCAAAACAGGGAGTACAATGAGCAGTTCTTC
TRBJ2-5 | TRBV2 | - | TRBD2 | CASKGGSGNQETQYF | TGTGCCAGCAAGGGAGGTAGCGGGAATCAAGAGACCCAGTACTTC